Shown below are 8 T cell receptor beta chains from a single sample sequenced in a study of siplizumab effects on memory and regulatory T cells (dated by TCRdb to between 2018 and 2020). The library was made by the immunoSEQ multiplex PCR assay. TCRdb limited this immuneACCESS table to in-frame rearrangements with V and J called. A share of clones is missing; checked studies link under half to unresolved V genes, and the rest is unexplained. Within this sample are about 110,000 clones, with 80% to 95% of them counted one time only. The ten top clones hold approximately 1.2% of the sample. Sequencing was carried out using CD4+ T cells sorted from blood. The receptors were gathered from a human donor in good health.

The genes are TRBV5-3 and TRBJ1-2, with D possibly TRBD1 on 6 matching bases. TRBV5-3 qualifies as an ORF whose function is uncertain. The CDR3 spans 19 residues. The germline V and J ends were trimmed by 4 bases and 0 bases, with 25 bases remaining between them. CDR3 sequence reads: CARSLNRDIETRANYGYTF. In DNA form, the CDR3 reads TGTGCCAGAAGCCTGAACCGGGACATCGAAACTCGAGCTAACTATGGCTACACCTTC.

The chain joins TRBV21-1 to TRBJ1-5; the D call in the table, TRBD1, was not verified against the DNA. TRBV21-1 is reported as a pseudogene. This CDR3 is 17 amino acids long. The CDR3 sequence: CASSKKNPTGDGQPQHF. CDR3 in DNA: TGTGCCAGCAGCAAAAAAAACCCGACAGGGGACGGGCAGCCCCAGCATTTT.

The V gene is TRBV10-3, the J gene TRBJ1-2; no clear D gene. CDR3 length equals 13 residues. Germline CDR1 is ENHRY and CDR2 is SYGVKD. V dropped 6 bases and J dropped 5 bases, with 13 bases sitting between them. CDR3 sequence: CAISTGGEYGYTF. The CDR3 DNA sequence: TGTGCCATCAGCACGGGAGGAGAGTATGGCTACACCTTC.

V gene TRBV7-9 combines with J gene TRBJ1-3, with TRBD1 matching over 7 bases. The CDR3 sequence is 17 residues long. V lost 5 bases and J lost 0; bases outside the gene matches: 10. Germline CDR1 is SEHNR and CDR2 is FQNEAQ (reference sequence). CDR3 loop: CASSTRTGSFSGNTIYF. The CDR3 nucleotides read TGTGCCAGCAGCACCCGGACAGGATCTTTCTCTGGAAACACCATATATTTT.

The gene calls are TRBV15 and TRBJ2-5, with D tentatively TRBD1 (6 bases). This CDR3 comprises 16 residues. The germline V and J ends were trimmed by 0 bases and 7 bases, with 18 bases remaining between them. The germline V gene encodes CDR1 LNHNV and CDR2 YYDKDF (reference sequence). CDR3 sequence (DNA): TGTGCCACCAGCAGAGATCCGGGACACCGAAGAGCGACCCAGTACTTC. It translates to CATSRDPGHRRATQYF.

DNA of the CDR3: TGCGCCAGCAGCTTGGTGAGAGACAGTAACAACTTAAAAACAGATACGCAGTATTTT. Its translation is CASSLVRDSNNLKTDTQYF. The rearrangement uses TRBV5-1 and TRBJ2-3; D possibly corresponds to TRBD1 (5 bases). CDR3 length: 19 residues. The V end was cut by 0 bases, the J end by 3 bases, with 23 bases between. Germline CDR1 reads SGHRS; CDR2 reads YFSETQ.

This clone occurred once. The V gene is TRBV18, the J gene TRBJ1-1, with D perhaps matching TRBD1 (5 bases). The CDR3 runs to 15 residues. V was cut by 0 bases and J by 1 base, with 9 bases left in between. Per the germline V gene, CDR1 is KGHSH and CDR2 is LQKENI. CDR3 in DNA: TGTGCCAGCTCACCACCCTCAACAGGGAACACTGAAGCTTTCTTT. Residues: CASSPPSTGNTEAFF.

The chain couples TRBV2 to TRBJ1-2, with TRBD1 as a possible D gene (6 bases). Germline CDR1 is SNHLY and CDR2 is FYNNEI. V was cut by 3 bases and J by 2 bases, with 16 bases left in between. The CDR3 covers 16 residues. CDR3 sequence reads: CASSEAGASHNYGYTF. CDR3 bases: TGTGCCAGCAGTGAGGCAGGGGCGTCCCACAACTATGGCTACACCTTC.